This TCR beta chain is drawn from a study of cytomegalovirus exposure and HLA in healthy donors. It was with 60 Vbeta and 13 Jbeta primers that the PCR ran. As processed by the authors: Later, an analysis found about 80 million unique TCR beta chains, and about 9.9 million of these were shared. Clones were read by immunoSEQ multiplex PCR, and TCRdb kept only the in-frame ones, dropping some. V and J calls and clone size are as listed in that table; D and trimming were resolved from the DNA. The repertoire holds 90,000 to 150,000 clones, with about 80% as singletons. Overall study results and limits: According to the study, roughly 160 TCR beta chains were cytomegalovirus-associated. The study had only CMV serostatus as immune exposure information.

With regard to this clone: What it binds is not known.

What was sequenced was PBMCs. The receptor comes from a female donor in good health and CMV-seronegative.

The CDR3 protein is CAYTSLSGNTIYF. In DNA form, the CDR3 reads TGTGCCTACACGTCCTTATCCGGAAACACCATATATTTT. This rearrangement joins TRBV30 to TRBJ1-3; D is undetermined. The CDR3 totals 13 residues. Per germline, CDR1 GTSNPN and CDR2 SVGIG (reference sequence). The ends were cut back, 7 bases at V and 4 bases at J, with 14 bases in the middle.